This T cell receptor (beta chain) comes out of a study of OX40 agonist ivuxolimab in advanced cancers. Some clones are missing from TCRdb's copy, which holds only in-frame ones; the method was immunoSEQ multiplex PCR. The sample lists 73,000 or so clones; approximately 86% were seen once. Remarks on this clone: Its antigen is still unknown.

Germline V gene lookup returns CDR1 SGHDT and CDR2 YYEEEE. The V end was cut by 4 bases, the J end by 2 bases, with 16 bases between. The CDR3 length is 16 residues. Study observations and caveats: CD4+ and CD8+ blood T cells expanded clonally by week 6 at 0.1 to 3.0 mg/kg. Expanded clones were, on average, more numerous among CD8+ T cells than CD4+.

This rearrangement joins TRBV5-6 to TRBJ2-4, with D tentatively TRBD1 (6 bases). The origin of this receptor is an adult with an advanced solid tumor such as melanoma, head and neck, liver or kidney cancer. Sequencing used CD4+ or CD8+ T cells sorted from blood, obtained in a trial of the OX40 agonist ivuxolimab. CDR3 protein: CASSRTDLAPKNIQYF. CDR3 sequence (DNA): TGTGCCAGCAGCCGGACAGACCTCGCCCCCAAAAACATTCAGTACTTC. Supplemented by reference TRBV5-6 and TRBJ2-4, the full variable domain reads DAGVTQSPTHLIKTRGQQVTLRCSPKSGHDTVSWYQQALGQGPQFIFQYYEEEERQRGNFPDRFSGHQFPNYSSELNVNALLLGDSALYLCASSRTDLAPKNIQYFGAGTRLSVL.